The text below deals with one TCR beta chain. The antigen is unknown. The sample originates from a study of T cell responses to AZD1222 COVID-19 vaccine. The CDR3 is made up of 15 amino acids. Germline CDR1 SQVTM, CDR2 ANQGSEA. V was pared by 4 bases and J by 0 bases, with 12 bases between. Combined were second doses at about 4 or about 12 weeks. TCRdb's table, derived via immunoSEQ multiplex PCR, lists solely in-frame clones and lacks some. The table records under 150,000 clones, under 90% of them present only once. Study-wide findings and caveats: Spike-wide coverage was observed for vaccine-associated CD4 TCRs, with dominant responses at 160-218 and 743-854. Nearly half of spike-specific TCRs reportedly target unmutated variant regions. Most donors were white British and more were female, and clonal diversity was possibly underestimated.

The specimen comprised peripheral blood, sampled 28 days after the second AZD1222 dose. The chain recombines TRBV29-1 with TRBJ2-2; tentative D call: TRBD1 (5 bases). The TCR originated in an adult who received the AZD1222 COVID-19 vaccine. The CDR3 loop is CSVVRSGTNTGELFF. DNA of the CDR3: TGCAGCGTTGTAAGGTCAGGGACGAACACCGGGGAGCTGTTTTTT.